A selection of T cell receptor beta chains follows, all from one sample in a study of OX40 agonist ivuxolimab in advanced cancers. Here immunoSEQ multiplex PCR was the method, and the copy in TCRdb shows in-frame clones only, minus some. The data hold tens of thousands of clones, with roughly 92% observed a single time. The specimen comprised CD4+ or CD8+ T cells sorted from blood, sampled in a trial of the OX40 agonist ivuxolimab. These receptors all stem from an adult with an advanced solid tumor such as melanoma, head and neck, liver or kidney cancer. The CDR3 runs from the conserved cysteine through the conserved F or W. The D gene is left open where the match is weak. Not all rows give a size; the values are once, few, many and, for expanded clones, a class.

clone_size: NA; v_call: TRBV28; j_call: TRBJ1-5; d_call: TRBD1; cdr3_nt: TGTGCCAGCAGTTCGTCAGGGGGTGGACGGCCCCAGCATTTT; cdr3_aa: CASSSSGGGRPQHF
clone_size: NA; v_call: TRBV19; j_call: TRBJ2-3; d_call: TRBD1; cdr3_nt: TGTGCCAGTAGTACCGGGACAGGGGGTCTGAATACGCAGTATTTT; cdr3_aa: CASSTGTGGLNTQYF
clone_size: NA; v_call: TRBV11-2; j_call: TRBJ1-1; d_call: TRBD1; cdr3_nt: TGTGCCAGCAGCACCCAGGGGGGCACTGAAGCTTTCTTT; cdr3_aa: CASSTQGGTEAFF
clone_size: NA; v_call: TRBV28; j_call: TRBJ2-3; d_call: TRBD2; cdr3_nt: TGTGCCAGCAGTCCCCACCGACTAGCGGGGAGCACAGATACGCAGTATTTT; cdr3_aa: CASSPHRLAGSTDTQYF
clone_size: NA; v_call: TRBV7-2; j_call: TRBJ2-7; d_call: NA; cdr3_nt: TGTGCCAGCAGCAAGAGGTTCGCAGTCGAGCAGTACTTC; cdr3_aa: CASSKRFAVEQYF
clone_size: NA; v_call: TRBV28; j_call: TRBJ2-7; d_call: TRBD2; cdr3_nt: TGTGCCAGCAGTCCGGGACTAGTACTGTACGAGCAGTACTTC; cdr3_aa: CASSPGLVLYEQYF
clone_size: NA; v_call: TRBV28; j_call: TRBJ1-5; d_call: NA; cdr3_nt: TGTGCCAGCAGTCCCAGAATGTTTCGGCGTCAGCCCCAGCATTTT; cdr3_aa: CASSPRMFRRQPQHF
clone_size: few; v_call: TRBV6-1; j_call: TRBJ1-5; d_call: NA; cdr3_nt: TGTGCCAGCAGTGATGGGTTCAGAGGGCAGCCCCAGCATTTT; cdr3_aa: CASSDGFRGQPQHF
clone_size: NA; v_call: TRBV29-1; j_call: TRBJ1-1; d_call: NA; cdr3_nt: TGCAGCGTTGACTCCCGAACAAACACTGAAGCTTTCTTT; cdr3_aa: CSVDSRTNTEAFF
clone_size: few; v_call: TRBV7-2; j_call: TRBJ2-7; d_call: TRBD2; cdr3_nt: TGTGCCAGCTCTGAAAGTAGCGGGAATGACGAGCAGTACTTC; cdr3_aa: CASSESSGNDEQYF
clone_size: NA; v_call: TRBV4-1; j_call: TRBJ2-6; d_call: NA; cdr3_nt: TGCGCCAGCAGCCAACCGGGGGCTGGGGCCAACGTCCTGACTTTC; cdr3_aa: CASSQPGAGANVLTF
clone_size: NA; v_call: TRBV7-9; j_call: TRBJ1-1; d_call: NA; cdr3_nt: TGTGCCAGCAGGGGGCAGGGCGCCAACACTGAAGCTTTCTTT; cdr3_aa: CASRGQGANTEAFF
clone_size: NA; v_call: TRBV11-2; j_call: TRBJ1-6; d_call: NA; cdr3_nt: TGTGCCAGCAGCTTTAGGGTTCAGGATAATTCACCCCTCCACTTT; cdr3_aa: CASSFRVQDNSPLHF
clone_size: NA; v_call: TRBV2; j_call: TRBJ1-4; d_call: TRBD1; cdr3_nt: TGTGCCACTGGGACAGACCTGAATGAAAAACTGTTTTTT; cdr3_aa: CATGTDLNEKLFF
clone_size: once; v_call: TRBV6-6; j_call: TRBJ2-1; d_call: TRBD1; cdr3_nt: TGTGCCAGCAGTTACCTCGGACAGGGGGCGGCTGAGCAGTTCTTC; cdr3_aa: CASSYLGQGAAEQFF
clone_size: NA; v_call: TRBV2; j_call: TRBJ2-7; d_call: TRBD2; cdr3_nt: TGTGCCAGCAGGTGGCTAGCGGGCTCCTACGAGCAGTACTTC; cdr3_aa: CASRWLAGSYEQYF
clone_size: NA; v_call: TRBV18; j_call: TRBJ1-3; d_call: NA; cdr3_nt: TGTGCCAGCTCACCAGGGTCCGGGGCGAGCTCTGGAAACACCATATATTTT; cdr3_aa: CASSPGSGASSGNTIYF
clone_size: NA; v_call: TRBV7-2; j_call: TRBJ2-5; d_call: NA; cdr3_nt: TGTGCCAGCAGCTTACCCCTACAAGAGACCCAGTACTTC; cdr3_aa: CASSLPLQETQYF
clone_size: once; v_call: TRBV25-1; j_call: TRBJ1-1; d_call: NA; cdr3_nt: TGTGCCAGCATTGGTAATGGACCCGACGCTTTCTTT; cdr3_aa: CASIGNGPDAFF
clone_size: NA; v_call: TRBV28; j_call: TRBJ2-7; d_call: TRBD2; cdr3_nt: TGTGCCAGCAGTTTATGGGACCCCCTTAGCGGGAGATCGAGGGAGCAGTACTTC; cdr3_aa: CASSLWDPLSGRSREQYF
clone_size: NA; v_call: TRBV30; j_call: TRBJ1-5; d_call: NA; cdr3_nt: TGTGCCTGGAATCTGGGCCACGGGAATCAGCCCCAGCATTTT; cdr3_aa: CAWNLGHGNQPQHF
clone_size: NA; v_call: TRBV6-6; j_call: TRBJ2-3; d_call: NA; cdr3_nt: TGTGCCAGCAGTTACCCCCCTAGTACGCAGTATTTT; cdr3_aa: CASSYPPSTQYF
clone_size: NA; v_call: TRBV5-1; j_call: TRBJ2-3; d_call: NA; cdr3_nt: TGCGCCAGCAGCTTACCGGGTCCTTCGAGAAATACGCAGTATTTT; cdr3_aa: CASSLPGPSRNTQYF
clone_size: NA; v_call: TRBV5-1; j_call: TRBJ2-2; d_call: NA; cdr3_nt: TGCGCCAGCAGCACACCCCGGGACAAAAGCGGGGAGCTGTTTTTT; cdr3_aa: CASSTPRDKSGELFF